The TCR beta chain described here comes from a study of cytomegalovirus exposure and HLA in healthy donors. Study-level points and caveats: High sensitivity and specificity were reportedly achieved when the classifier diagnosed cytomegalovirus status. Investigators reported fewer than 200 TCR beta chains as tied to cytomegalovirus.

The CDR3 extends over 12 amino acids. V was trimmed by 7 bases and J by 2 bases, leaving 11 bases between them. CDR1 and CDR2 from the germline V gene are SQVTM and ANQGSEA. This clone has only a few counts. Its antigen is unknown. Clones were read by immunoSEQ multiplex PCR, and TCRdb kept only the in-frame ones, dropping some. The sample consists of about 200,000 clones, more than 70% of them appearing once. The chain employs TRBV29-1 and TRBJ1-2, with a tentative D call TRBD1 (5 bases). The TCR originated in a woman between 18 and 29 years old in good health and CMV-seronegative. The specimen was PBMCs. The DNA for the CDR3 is TGCAGCGCCTCGACAGCAAACTATGGCTACACCTTC. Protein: CSASTANYGYTF. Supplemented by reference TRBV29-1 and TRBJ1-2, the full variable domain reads SAVISQKPSRDICQRGTSLTIQCQVDSQVTMMFWYRQQPGQSLTLIATANQGSEATYESGFVIDKFPISRPNLTFSTLTVSNMSPEDSSIYLCSASTANYGYTFGSGTRLTVV.